The 26 T cell receptor beta chains in this list originate from one sample, sequenced in a study of CD8+ T cells in alopecia areata. Treatment meaning: oral pan-JAK inhibitor, 5-10 mg twice daily. Extracted from the samples, RNA was reverse transcribed into cDNA to serve as the sequencing template. The repertoire was sequenced with immunoSEQ multiplex PCR; TCRdb's copy has only in-frame clones and lacks some. The data show some 150,000 clones, 50% to 75% seen once. The material sequenced was CD4+ T cells sorted from blood, taken at approximately week 55, from a patient treated with tofacitinib. All receptors come from a human donor with alopecia areata.

The V gene is TRBV29-1, the J gene TRBJ1-1, with D possibly TRBD1 on 6 matching bases. The V and J ends lost 4 bases and 0 bases respectively, with 12 bases between them. The germline V gene encodes CDR1 SQVTM and CDR2 ANQGSEA. The CDR3 is made up of 14 amino acids. This CDR3 is CSVGTDLMNTEAFF. CDR3 DNA sequence: TGCAGCGTTGGGACAGACCTTATGAACACTGAAGCTTTCTTT.

V gene TRBV5-6 combines with J gene TRBJ2-5, with 12 nucleotides matching TRBD2. Trimming took 2 bases from V and 4 from J; bases not matched to a gene: 9. CDR1 and CDR2 from the germline V gene are SGHDT and YYEEEE. The CDR3 is made up of 17 amino acids. The CDR3 loop is CASSFRLAGGLGETQYF. In DNA form, the CDR3 reads TGTGCCAGCAGCTTTCGTCTAGCGGGGGGGCTTGGAGAGACCCAGTACTTC.

The chain links TRBV7-2 to TRBJ1-2; no clear D. Germline V gene lookup returns CDR1 SGHTA and CDR2 FQGNSA. The CDR3 is made up of 13 amino acids. The V end was cut by 3 bases, the J end by 4 bases, with 9 bases between. The CDR3 coding sequence is TGTGCCAGCAGCTTGGACCTTGGCTATGGCTACACCTTC. This translates into CASSLDLGYGYTF.

V gene TRBV29-1 combines with J gene TRBJ1-3, with D unresolved. In germline, CDR1 is SQVTM, CDR2 ANQGSEA. This CDR3 has 13 amino acids. Trimming removed 4 bases from V and 4 bases from J, with 11 bases in between. The chain's CDR3 is CSVVHEIGNTIYF. The CDR3 coding sequence is TGCAGCGTTGTACACGAAATCGGAAACACCATATATTTT.

The chain combines TRBV13 with TRBJ1-2, with a possible D match to TRBD1 (5 bases). V was cut by 6 bases and J by 2 bases, with 13 bases left in between. The CDR3 is made up of 14 amino acids. Germline loops: CDR1 PRHDT, CDR2 FYEKMQ (reference sequence). The CDR3 spells CASSPGDRNYGYTF. The CDR3 bases are TGTGCCAGCAGTCCCGGGGACCGAAACTATGGCTACACCTTC.

Comments on this clone: Other nucleotide sequences from this sample produce the same CDR3. The V gene is TRBV5-6, the J gene TRBJ2-5; D may be TRBD1 (5 bases). In germline, CDR1 is SGHDT, CDR2 YYEEEE. The CDR3 is made up of 13 amino acids. Trimming took 0 bases from V and 4 from J, leaving 7 bases between them. The DNA of the CDR3 is TGTGCCAGCAGCTTGGACAGGAGAGAGACCCAGTACTTC. This sequence encodes CASSLDRRETQYF. Full variable domain (missing parts from reference TRBV5-6 and TRBJ2-5): DAGVTQSPTHLIKTRGQQVTLRCSPKSGHDTVSWYQQALGQGPQFIFQYYEEEERQRGNFPDRFSGHQFPNYSSELNVNALLLGDSALYLCASSLDRRETQYFGPGTRLLVL.

This chain joins TRBV6-6 and TRBJ2-2; possible D gene TRBD1, 5 bases. From germline, CDR1 is MNHNY and CDR2 SVGAGI (reference sequence). V was shortened by 3 bases and J by 5 bases, with 10 bases between the two germline ends. This CDR3 is built from 14 residues. The CDR3 DNA follows: TGTGCCAGCAGTTATTCACAGGTGACCGGGGAGCTGTTTTTT. Its protein is CASSYSQVTGELFF.

The V and J genes are TRBV29-1 and TRBJ1-1; no reliable D call. Germline V gives CDR1 SQVTM, CDR2 ANQGSEA. The CDR3 contains 13 residues. V was trimmed by 4 bases and J by 1 base, leaving 10 bases between them. The CDR3, as DNA: TGCAGCGTTGCGCCCCTTTCGAACACTGAAGCTTTCTTT. Translation gives CSVAPLSNTEAFF.

This chain links TRBV30 with TRBJ1-1; D uncertain. Germline V lookup: CDR1 GTSNPN, CDR2 SVGIG (reference sequence). The CDR3 is 12 amino acids. Trimming cost V 1 base and J 2 bases, with 5 bases left between them. The CDR3 DNA reads TGTGCCTGGAGTGGCAGAAACACTGAAGCTTTCTTT. Residues: CAWSGRNTEAFF.

This clone was picked up a small number of times. The chain carries TRBV5-1 and TRBJ2-7; TRBD1 matches 9 bases. Trimming removed 4 bases from V and 6 bases from J; junction bases left unmatched: 8. The V gene's germline CDR1 is SGHRS and CDR2 YFSETQ. The CDR3 loop spans 14 amino acids. This chain's CDR3 is CASSPRTGVGEQYF. The DNA of the CDR3 is TGCGCCAGCAGCCCTCGGACAGGGGTCGGCGAGCAGTACTTC. Looking up the rest from reference TRBV5-1 and TRBJ2-7 gives the full variable domain: KAGVTQTPRYLIKTRGQQVTLSCSPISGHRSVSWYQQTPGQGLQFLFEYFSETQRNKGNFPGRFSGRQFSNSRSEMNVSTLELGDSALYLCASSPRTGVGEQYFGPGTRLTVT.

This rearrangement joins TRBV29-1 to TRBJ2-3; D not certain. The CDR3 runs to 14 residues. Germline V CDR1 and CDR2: SQVTM, ANQGSEA. The V end lost 3 bases, the J end lost 6 bases, and 16 bases lay between the germline ends. The DNA of the CDR3 is TGCAGCGTTGATAGGAATTCGGGTGGGGATACGCAGTATTTT. Residues: CSVDRNSGGDTQYF.

This clone showed up many times. J is TRBJ2-7 and V is TRBV6-5; D unclear. Trimming removed 0 bases at V and 7 bases at J, with 10 bases between. CDR1 and CDR2 from the germline V gene are MNHEY and SVGAGI. The CDR3 totals 13 residues. DNA for the CDR3: TGTGCCAGCAGTTACTCTCCGGCCGGAGAGCAGTACTTC. Protein product: CASSYSPAGEQYF.

V is TRBV6-5 and J is TRBJ2-2; unclear D gene. The CDR3 length is 12 residues. The V end was cut by 6 bases, the J end by 11 bases, with 13 bases between. Germline lookup yields CDR1 MNHEY and CDR2 SVGAGI. CDR3 residues: CASSRTPLELFF. Here the CDR3 DNA reads TGTGCCAGCAGCCGAACTCCTCTTGAGCTGTTTTTT.

This clone was observed a few times. The chain couples TRBV9 to TRBJ2-5, with TRBD2 matching 9 bases. This CDR3 comprises 17 residues. The V gene's germline CDR1 is SGDLS and CDR2 YYNGEE. The V segment lost 0 bases and the J segment 5 bases; nucleotides outside the gene matches: 11. The CDR3 region is CASSVGGAGGPAETQYF. CDR3 coding DNA: TGTGCCAGCAGCGTAGGTGGAGCGGGGGGCCCCGCCGAGACCCAGTACTTC.

J is TRBJ2-5 and V is TRBV6-5, with D uncertain. The CDR3 is 12 amino acids. The V gene lost 10 bases and the J gene lost 2 bases, with 11 bases spanning the gap. The germline V gene encodes CDR1 MNHEY and CDR2 SVGAGI. CDR3 DNA sequence: TGTGCCACAAAGGGTTGGCAAGAGACCCAGTACTTC. Translation: CATKGWQETQYF.

This clone was counted a few times. V is TRBV6-1 and J is TRBJ2-6, with D perhaps TRBD2 (5 bases). CDR3 size: 16 residues. The V end was cut by 4 bases, the J end by 4 bases, with 14 bases between. Germline lookup yields CDR1 MNHNS and CDR2 SASEGT. The CDR3 loop is CASSVQARGGANVLTF. CDR3 DNA: TGTGCCAGCAGTGTCCAGGCCCGGGGAGGGGCCAACGTCCTGACTTTC.

The chain links TRBV7-2 to TRBJ1-6; no clear D gene. This CDR3 has 14 residues. Trimming pared 6 bases from V and 8 bases from J, leaving 14 bases between. The germline V gene has CDR1 SGHTA and CDR2 FQGNSA. The CDR3 nucleotides read TGTGCCAGCAGTGGAGGAGGGTCCGATTCACCCCTCCACTTT. This encodes CASSGGGSDSPLHF.

The V gene is TRBV30, the J gene TRBJ2-2; D is unresolved. The CDR3 has 15 residues. Trimming took 4 bases from V and 0 from J, leaving 12 bases between them. Germline V gene lookup returns CDR1 GTSNPN and CDR2 SVGIG (reference sequence). This CDR3 reads CAWTRMSSNTGELFF. The CDR3 DNA reads TGTGCCTGGACACGGATGTCATCGAACACCGGGGAGCTGTTTTTT.

This sequence joins TRBV5-1 and TRBJ1-2; D unresolved. The CDR3 is made up of 13 amino acids. The germline V gene has CDR1 SGHRS and CDR2 YFSETQ. The V and J ends lost 0 bases and 8 bases respectively, with 11 bases between them. CDR3 in DNA: TGCGCCAGCAGCTTGGAAGGTATTGGGGGCTACACCTTC. This translates into CASSLEGIGGYTF.

The chain links TRBV29-1 to TRBJ2-6, with unresolved D. Germline CDR1 and CDR2: SQVTM and ANQGSEA. Trimming shortened V by 4 bases and J by 4 bases, and 8 bases separated the two germline ends. This CDR3 spans 13 amino acids. The CDR3 region has the DNA TGCAGCGTTGTTCGGGCGGGGGCCAACGTCCTGACTTTC. This encodes CSVVRAGANVLTF. The variable domain in full, completed from reference TRBV29-1 and TRBJ2-6, reads SAVISQKPSRDICQRGTSLTIQCQVDSQVTMMFWYRQQPGQSLTLIATANQGSEATYESGFVIDKFPISRPNLTFSTLTVSNMSPEDSSIYLCSVVRAGANVLTFGAGSRLTVL.

This rearrangement joins TRBV6-1 to TRBJ2-7; 8 bases fit TRBD1. V trimming: 4 bases; J trimming: 3 bases; junction bases outside the gene matches: 11. The germline V gene has CDR1 MNHNS and CDR2 SASEGT. The CDR3 runs 16 residues. The CDR3 loop is CASSAVGQGPYYEQYF. The CDR3 DNA reads TGTGCCAGCAGTGCGGTAGGACAGGGCCCTTACTACGAGCAGTACTTC.

As DNA, the CDR3 is TGCGCCAGCACCGGACAGGGGCCCACTGAAGCTTTCTTT. It translates to CASTGQGPTEAFF. The rearrangement uses TRBV5-1 and TRBJ1-1, with 9 bases aligning to TRBD1. The J segment lost 4 bases and the V segment lost 6 bases, leaving 4 bases of the junction unmatched. CDR1 is SGHRS and CDR2 is YFSETQ in the germline V gene. The CDR3 runs to 13 residues.

This clone was detected a few times. CDR3 sequence reads: CAWDSYNEQFF. Here the CDR3 DNA reads TGTGCCTGGGACAGCTACAATGAGCAGTTCTTC. The genes are TRBV30 and TRBJ2-1, with a weak D call TRBD1 (5 bases). CDR3 length equals 11 residues. Germline CDR1 reads GTSNPN; CDR2 reads SVGIG (reference sequence). Trimming pared 5 bases from V and 3 bases from J, leaving 5 bases between.

The chain carries TRBV27 and TRBJ1-5; D is uncertain. This CDR3 comprises 14 residues. The ends were cut back, 5 bases at V and 4 bases at J, with 12 bases in the middle. The germline V gene encodes CDR1 MNHEY and CDR2 SMNVEV (reference sequence). The chain's CDR3 is CASSPLPVNQPQHF. DNA for the CDR3: TGTGCCAGCAGTCCTCTGCCGGTGAATCAGCCCCAGCATTTT.

The chain has TRBV15 and TRBJ2-3; 9 bases map to TRBD1. V lost 0 bases and J lost 4; bases outside the gene matches: 5. The germline V gene encodes CDR1 LNHNV and CDR2 YYDKDF (reference sequence). The CDR3 sequence is 16 residues long. This CDR3 is CATSRDTTGGADTQYF. CDR3 DNA sequence: TGTGCCACCAGCAGAGATACCACAGGGGGCGCAGATACGCAGTATTTT.

This clone was observed once. The V gene is TRBV9, the J gene TRBJ1-5; 11 nucleotides agree with TRBD1. Trimming cost V 3 bases and J 5 bases; bases outside gene matches: 4. This CDR3 is built from 15 residues. In germline, CDR1 is SGDLS, CDR2 YYNGEE. CDR3 nucleotide sequence: TGTGCCAGCAGCGCGGGACAGGGGGACTATCAGCCCCAGCATTTT. Its translation: CASSAGQGDYQPQHF.